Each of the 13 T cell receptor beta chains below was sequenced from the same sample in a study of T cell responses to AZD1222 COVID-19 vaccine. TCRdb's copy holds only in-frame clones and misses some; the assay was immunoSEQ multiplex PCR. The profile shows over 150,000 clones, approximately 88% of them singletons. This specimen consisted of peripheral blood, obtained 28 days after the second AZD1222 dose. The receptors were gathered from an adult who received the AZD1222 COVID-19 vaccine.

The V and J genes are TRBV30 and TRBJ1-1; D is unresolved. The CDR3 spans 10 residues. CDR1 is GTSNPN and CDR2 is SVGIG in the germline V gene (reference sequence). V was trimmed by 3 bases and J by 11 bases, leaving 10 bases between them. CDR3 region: CAWSRTGAFF. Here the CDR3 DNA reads TGTGCCTGGAGCCGAACGGGGGCTTTCTTT.

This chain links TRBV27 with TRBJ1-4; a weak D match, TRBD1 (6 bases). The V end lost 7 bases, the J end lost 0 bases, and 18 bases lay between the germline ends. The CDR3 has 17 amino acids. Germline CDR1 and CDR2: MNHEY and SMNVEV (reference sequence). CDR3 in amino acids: CASTRSRQAATNEKLFF. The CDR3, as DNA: TGTGCCAGCACCCGGTCCCGACAGGCGGCAACTAATGAAAAACTGTTTTTT.

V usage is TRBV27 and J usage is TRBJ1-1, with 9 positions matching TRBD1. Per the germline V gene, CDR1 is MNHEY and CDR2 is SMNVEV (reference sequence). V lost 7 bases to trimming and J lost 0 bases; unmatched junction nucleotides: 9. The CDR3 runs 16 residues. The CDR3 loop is CASTTRTGDLNTEAFF. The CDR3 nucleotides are TGTGCCAGCACCACTCGGACAGGGGATCTGAACACTGAAGCTTTCTTT.

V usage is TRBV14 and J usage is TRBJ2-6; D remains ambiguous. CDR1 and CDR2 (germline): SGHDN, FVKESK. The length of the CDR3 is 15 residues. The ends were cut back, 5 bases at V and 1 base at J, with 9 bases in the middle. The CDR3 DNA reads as TGTGCCAGCAGCTATGGCTATTCTGGGGCCAACGTCCTGACTTTC. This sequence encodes CASSYGYSGANVLTF.

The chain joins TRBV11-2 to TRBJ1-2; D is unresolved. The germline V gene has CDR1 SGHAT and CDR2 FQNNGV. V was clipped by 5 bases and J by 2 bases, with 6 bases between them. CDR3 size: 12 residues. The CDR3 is CASSPRNYGYTF. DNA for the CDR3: TGTGCCAGCAGCCCCCGGAACTATGGCTACACCTTC.

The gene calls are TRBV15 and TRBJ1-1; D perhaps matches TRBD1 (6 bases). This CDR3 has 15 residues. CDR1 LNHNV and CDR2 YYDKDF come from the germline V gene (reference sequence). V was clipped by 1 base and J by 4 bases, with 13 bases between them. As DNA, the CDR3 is TGTGCCACCAGCAGAGCTAGACAGGTTTTCACTGAAGCTTTCTTT. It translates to CATSRARQVFTEAFF. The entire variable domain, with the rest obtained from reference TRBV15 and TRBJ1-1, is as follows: DAMVIQNPRYQVTQFGKPVTLSCSQTLNHNVMYWYQQKSSQAPKLLFHYYDKDFNNEADTPDNFQSRRPNTSFCFLDIRSPGLGDTAMYLCATSRARQVFTEAFFGQGTRLTVV.

This CDR3 is CASGEEGISGNTIYF. The DNA of the CDR3 is TGTGCCAGCGGTGAAGAGGGAATCTCTGGAAACACCATATATTTT. The chain links TRBV7-9 to TRBJ1-3, with D unresolved. CDR1 and CDR2 (germline): SEHNR, FQNEAQ (reference sequence). The CDR3 length is 15 residues. Trimming pared 8 bases from V and 0 bases from J, leaving 14 bases between.

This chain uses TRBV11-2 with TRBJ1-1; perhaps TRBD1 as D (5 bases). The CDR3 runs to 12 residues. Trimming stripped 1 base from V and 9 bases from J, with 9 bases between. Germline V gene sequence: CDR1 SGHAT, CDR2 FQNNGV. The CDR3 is CASSLGGVQAFF. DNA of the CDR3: TGTGCCAGCAGCTTAGGGGGGGTACAAGCTTTCTTT.

The DNA of the CDR3 is TGTGCCAGCAGCCGAGTGGGGGGAGGCTCCGGGGAGCTGTTTTTT. Translation gives CASSRVGGGSGELFF. The chain links TRBV7-8 to TRBJ2-2; a weak D match, TRBD2 (6 bases). Trimming cost V 5 bases and J 6 bases, with 16 bases left between them. Germline V gene lookup returns CDR1 SGHVS and CDR2 FQNEAQ. CDR3 length: 15 residues. The entire variable domain, with the rest obtained from reference TRBV7-8 and TRBJ2-2, is as follows: GAGVSQSPRYKVAKRGQDVALRCDPISGHVSLFWYQQALGQGPEFLTYFQNEAQLDKSGLPSDRFFAERPEGSVSTLKIQRTQQEDSAVYLCASSRVGGGSGELFFGEGSRLTVL.

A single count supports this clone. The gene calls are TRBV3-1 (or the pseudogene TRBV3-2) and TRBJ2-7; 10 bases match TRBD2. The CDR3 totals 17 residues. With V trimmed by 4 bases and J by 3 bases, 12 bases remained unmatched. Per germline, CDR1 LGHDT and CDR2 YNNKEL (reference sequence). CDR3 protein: CASSPTQLAGSYYEQYF. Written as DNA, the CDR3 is TGTGCCAGCAGCCCAACCCAACTAGCGGGGAGTTACTACGAGCAGTACTTC.

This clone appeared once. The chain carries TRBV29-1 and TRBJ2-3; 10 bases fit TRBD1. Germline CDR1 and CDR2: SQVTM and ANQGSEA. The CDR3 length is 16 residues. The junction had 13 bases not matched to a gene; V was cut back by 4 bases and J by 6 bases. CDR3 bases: TGCAGCGTTGTCGGGGGACAGGGGCTTTTTTCGGATACGCAGTATTTT. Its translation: CSVVGGQGLFSDTQYF.

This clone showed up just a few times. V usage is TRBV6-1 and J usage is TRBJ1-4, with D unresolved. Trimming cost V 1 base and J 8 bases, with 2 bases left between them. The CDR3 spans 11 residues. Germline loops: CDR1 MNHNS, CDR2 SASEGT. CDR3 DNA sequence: TGTGCCAGCAGTGAAGTCGAAAAACTGTTTTTT. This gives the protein CASSEVEKLFF.

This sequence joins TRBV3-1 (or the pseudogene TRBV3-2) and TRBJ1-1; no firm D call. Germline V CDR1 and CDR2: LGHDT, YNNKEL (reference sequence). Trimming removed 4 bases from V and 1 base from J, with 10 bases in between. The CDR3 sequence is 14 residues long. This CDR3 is CASSPRPWNTEAFF. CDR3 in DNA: TGTGCCAGCAGCCCGCGGCCATGGAACACTGAAGCTTTCTTT.